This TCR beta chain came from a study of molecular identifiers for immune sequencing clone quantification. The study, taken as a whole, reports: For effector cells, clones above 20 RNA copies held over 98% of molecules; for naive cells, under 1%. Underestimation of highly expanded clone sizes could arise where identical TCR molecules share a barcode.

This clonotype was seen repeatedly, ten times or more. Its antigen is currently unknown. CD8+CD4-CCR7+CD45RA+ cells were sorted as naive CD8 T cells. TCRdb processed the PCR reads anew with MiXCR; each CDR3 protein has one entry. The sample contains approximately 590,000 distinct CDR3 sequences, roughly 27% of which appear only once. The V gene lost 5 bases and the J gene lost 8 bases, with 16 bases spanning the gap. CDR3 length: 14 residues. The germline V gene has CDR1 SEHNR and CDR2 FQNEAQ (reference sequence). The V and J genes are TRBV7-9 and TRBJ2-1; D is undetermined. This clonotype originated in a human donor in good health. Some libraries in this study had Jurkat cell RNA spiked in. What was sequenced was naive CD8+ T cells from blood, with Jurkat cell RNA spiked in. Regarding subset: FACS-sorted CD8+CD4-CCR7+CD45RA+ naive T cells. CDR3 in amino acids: CASSPGPTIHEQFF. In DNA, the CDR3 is TGTGCCAGCAGCCCCGGGCCCACTATCCATGAGCAGTTCTTC.